The T cell receptor (beta chain) under discussion was sequenced for a study of T cell repertoires in aging, cancer and after chemotherapy. Amplification of TCR beta used genomic DNA extracted from peripheral blood. The germline CDR1 and CDR2 sequences are SGHNT and YYREEE (reference sequence). V lost 4 bases, J lost 8 bases, and 8 bases stayed unmatched. The CDR3 totals 14 residues. Multiplex touch-down PCR with TRB-A/B primers amplified rearranged V-D-J TRB sequences. TCRdb itself ran the multiplex PCR reads through MiXCR, one entry per CDR3 protein. This table holds about 6,400 distinct CDR3 sequences, about a fifth found once.

The sequenced material came from blood. The rearrangement links TRBV5-4 to TRBJ2-1; the match to TRBD2 covers 8 bases. The receptor's source is a human donor with a blood cancer. The CDR3 loop is CASSLRDGGDEQFF. The CDR3, as DNA: TGTGCCAGCAGCCTCCGGGACGGGGGGGATGAGCAGTTCTTC.